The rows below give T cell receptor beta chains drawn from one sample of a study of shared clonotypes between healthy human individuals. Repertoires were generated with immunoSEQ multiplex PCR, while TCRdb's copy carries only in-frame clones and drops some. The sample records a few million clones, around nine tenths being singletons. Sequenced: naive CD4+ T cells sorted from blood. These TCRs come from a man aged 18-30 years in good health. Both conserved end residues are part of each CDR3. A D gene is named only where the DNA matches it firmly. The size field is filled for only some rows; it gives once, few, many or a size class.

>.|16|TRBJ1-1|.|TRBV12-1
CASSPGTDRGCTEAFF
TGTGCCAGCAGCCCCGGGACGGATAGAGGTTGCACTGAAGCTTTCTTT
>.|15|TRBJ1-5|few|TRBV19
CASSVHRGTDQPQHF
TGTGCCAGTAGTGTTCATAGAGGGACCGATCAGCCCCAGCATTTT
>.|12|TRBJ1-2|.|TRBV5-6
CASSPDNYGYTF
TGTGCCAGCAGCCCGGATAACTATGGCTACACCTTC
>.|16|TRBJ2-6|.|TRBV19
CASSIPASSGANVLTF
TGTGCCAGTAGTATCCCAGCGAGCTCTGGGGCCAACGTCCTGACTTTC
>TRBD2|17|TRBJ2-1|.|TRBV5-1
CASSVRLAGITYNEQFF
TGCGCCAGCAGCGTACGACTAGCGGGCATAACCTACAATGAGCAGTTCTTC
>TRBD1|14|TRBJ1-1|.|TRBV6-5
CASNHDRANTEAFF
TGTGCCAGCAACCACGACAGGGCGAACACTGAAGCTTTCTTT
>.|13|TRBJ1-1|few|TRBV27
CASRPGGGTEAFF
TGTGCCAGCAGGCCCGGGGGCGGCACTGAAGCTTTCTTT
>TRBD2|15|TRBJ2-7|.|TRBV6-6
CASSLGLAGGYEQYF
TGTGCCAGCAGTTTGGGACTAGCGGGGGGCTACGAGCAGTACTTC
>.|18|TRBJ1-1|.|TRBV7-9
CASSSRGAWGLLNTEAFF
TGTGCCAGCAGCTCCCGGGGGGCTTGGGGGCTACTGAACACTGAAGCTTTCTTT
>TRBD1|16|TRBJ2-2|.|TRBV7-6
CASSSWTGGDTGELFF
TGTGCCAGCAGCAGCTGGACAGGGGGCGACACCGGGGAGCTGTTTTTT
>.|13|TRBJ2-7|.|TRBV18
CASSPLQPGEQYF
TGTGCCAGCTCACCACTGCAACCGGGCGAGCAGTACTTC
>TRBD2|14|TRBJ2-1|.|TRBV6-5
CASSSPTSGRFGFF
TGTGCCAGCAGTTCCCCGACTAGCGGGAGGTTTGGGTTCTTC
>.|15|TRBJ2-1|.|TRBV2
CASSRQFGQSSEQFF
TGTGCCAGCAGTCGACAGTTCGGGCAGTCCAGTGAGCAGTTCTTC
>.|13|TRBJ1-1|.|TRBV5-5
CASSSRAGTEAFF
TGTGCCAGCAGCTCGCGGGCGGGGACTGAAGCTTTCTTT
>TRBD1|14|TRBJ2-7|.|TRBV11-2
CASSLRRQGNEQYF
TGTGCCAGCAGCCTTCGGCGACAGGGGAACGAGCAGTACTTC
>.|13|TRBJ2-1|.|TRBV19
CASSISGYNEQFF
TGTGCCAGTAGTATATCGGGATACAATGAGCAGTTCTTC
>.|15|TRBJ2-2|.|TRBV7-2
CASSLRWEKTGELFF
TGTGCCAGCAGCTTACGCTGGGAGAAGACCGGGGAGCTGTTTTTT
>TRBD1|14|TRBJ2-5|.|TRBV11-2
CASSSPGGQETQYF
TGTGCCAGCAGCTCCCCAGGGGGCCAAGAGACCCAGTACTTC
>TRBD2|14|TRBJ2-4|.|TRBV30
CAWSPGTSANIQYF
TGTGCCTGGAGTCCAGGGACTAGCGCAAACATTCAGTACTTC
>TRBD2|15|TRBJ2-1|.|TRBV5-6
CASSRGFTGGNEQFF
TGTGCCAGCAGCCGGGGTTTTACGGGAGGAAATGAGCAGTTCTTC
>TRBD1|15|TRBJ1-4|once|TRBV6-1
CASSLTGATNEKLFF
TGTGCCAGCAGTCTAACAGGGGCGACTAATGAAAAACTGTTTTTT
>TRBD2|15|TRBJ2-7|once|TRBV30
CAWSVIAQRAGEQYF
TGTGCCTGGAGTGTAATAGCACAGCGAGCGGGAGAGCAGTACTTC
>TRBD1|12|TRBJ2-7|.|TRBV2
CASRDSPHEQYF
TGTGCCAGCCGGGACAGCCCCCACGAGCAGTACTTC
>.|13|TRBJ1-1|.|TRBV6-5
CASSYQANTEAFF
TGTGCCAGCAGTTACCAGGCAAACACTGAAGCTTTCTTT
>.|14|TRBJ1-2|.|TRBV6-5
CASSYAGSNYGYTF
TGTGCCAGCAGTTACGCAGGGTCAAACTATGGCTACACCTTC
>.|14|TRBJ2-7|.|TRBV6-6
CASSPSPSNYEQYF
TGTGCCAGCAGCCCATCCCCTAGTAACTACGAGCAGTACTTC
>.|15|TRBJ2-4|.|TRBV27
CASSMSRVAKNIQYF
TGTGCCAGCAGTATGAGCAGGGTTGCCAAAAACATTCAGTACTTC
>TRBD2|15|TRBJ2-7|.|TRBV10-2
CASGGTSGLGNEQYF
TGCGCCAGCGGGGGGACTAGCGGGCTAGGGAACGAGCAGTACTTC
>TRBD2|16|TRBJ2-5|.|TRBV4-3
CASSQELAGRMETQYF
TGCGCCAGCAGCCAAGAGCTAGCGGGCAGGATGGAGACCCAGTACTTC
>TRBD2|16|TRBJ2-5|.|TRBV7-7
CASSPGLAGGQETQYF
TGTGCTAGCAGCCCCGGACTAGCGGGGGGGCAAGAGACCCAGTACTTC
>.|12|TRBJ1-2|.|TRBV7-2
CASSFRGGGYTF
TGTGCCAGCAGCTTTAGGGGGGGCGGCTACACCTTC
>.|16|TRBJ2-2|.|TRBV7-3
CASSPASAGITGELFF
TGTGCCAGCAGCCCCGCCTCCGCGGGGATTACCGGGGAGCTGTTTTTT
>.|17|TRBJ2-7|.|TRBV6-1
CASSEALRQVRSYEQYF
TGTGCCAGCAGTGAAGCGCTTCGGCAGGTGAGATCCTACGAGCAGTACTTC
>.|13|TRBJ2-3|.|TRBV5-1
CASTTMGTDTQYF
TGCGCCAGCACGACAATGGGCACAGATACGCAGTATTTT
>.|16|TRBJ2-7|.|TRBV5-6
CATSLGGTVPSYEQYF
TGTGCCACCTCCCTTGGGGGGACAGTTCCTTCCTACGAGCAGTACTTC
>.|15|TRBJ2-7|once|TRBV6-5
CASSYDAGRSYEQYF
TGTGCCAGCAGTTACGACGCGGGTCGGTCCTACGAGCAGTACTTC
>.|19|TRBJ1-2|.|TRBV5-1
CASSYQFVTGIPINYGYTF
TGCGCCAGCAGCTATCAATTTGTTACAGGCATACCTATTAACTATGGCTACACCTTC
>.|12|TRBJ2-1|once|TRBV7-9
CASSIQGYEQFF
TGTGCCAGCAGTATCCAGGGTTATGAGCAGTTCTTC
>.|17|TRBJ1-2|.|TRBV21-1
CASSCLDEDVGVYGYTF
TGTGCCAGCAGCTGCCTCGATGAGGACGTAGGGGTCTATGGCTACACCTTC
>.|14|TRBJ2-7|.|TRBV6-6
CASSYGQATYEQYF
TGTGCCAGCAGTTACGGGCAGGCGACTTACGAGCAGTACTTC
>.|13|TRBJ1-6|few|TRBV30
CAWSVARNSPLHF
TGTGCCTGGAGTGTGGCTAGAAATTCACCCCTCCACTTT
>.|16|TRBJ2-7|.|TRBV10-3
CAISEAGTSSSYEQYF
TGTGCCATCAGTGAGGCCGGGACTTCGAGCTCCTACGAGCAGTACTTC
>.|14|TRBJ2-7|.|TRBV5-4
CASSLSASAYEQYF
TGTGCCAGCAGCTTGTCGGCTAGCGCCTACGAGCAGTACTTC
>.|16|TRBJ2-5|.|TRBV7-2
CASSLVVGAAQETQYF
TGTGCCAGCAGCTTAGTTGTGGGGGCAGCCCAAGAGACCCAGTACTTC
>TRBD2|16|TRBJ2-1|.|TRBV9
CASSLLVGGPGDEQFF
TGTGCCAGCAGCCTCCTCGTGGGAGGGCCGGGCGATGAGCAGTTCTTC
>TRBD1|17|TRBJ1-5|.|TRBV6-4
CASRPGQGRDSNQPQHF
TGTGCCAGTAGACCGGGACAGGGGAGGGATAGCAATCAGCCCCAGCATTTT
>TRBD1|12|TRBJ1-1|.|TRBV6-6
CASSLGTAEAFF
TGTGCCAGCAGCCTAGGGACAGCTGAAGCTTTCTTT
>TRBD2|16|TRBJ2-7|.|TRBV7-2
CASSPTGTSGAYEQYF
TGTGCCAGCAGCCCCACCGGGACTAGCGGAGCCTACGAGCAGTACTTC
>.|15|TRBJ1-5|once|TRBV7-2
CASSSWDPGDQPQHF
TGTGCCAGCAGCTCCTGGGACCCGGGGGATCAGCCCCAGCATTTT
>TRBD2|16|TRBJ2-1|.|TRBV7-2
CASSRVDSGSRNEQFF
TGTGCCAGCAGCCGCGTAGATAGCGGGAGTCGGAATGAGCAGTTCTTC
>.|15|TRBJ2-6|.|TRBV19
CASSIRGSGANVLTF
TGTGCCAGTAGTATTAGAGGGTCTGGGGCCAACGTCCTGACTTTC
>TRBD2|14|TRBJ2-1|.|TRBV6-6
CASRIGYGGNEQFF
TGTGCCAGCAGAATAGGATACGGGGGGAATGAGCAGTTCTTC
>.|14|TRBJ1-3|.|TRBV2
CASGSDSSGNTIYF
TGTGCCAGCGGTTCGGATAGCTCTGGAAACACCATATATTTT
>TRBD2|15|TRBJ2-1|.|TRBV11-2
CASSFSGVVYNEQFF
TGTGCCAGCAGCTTTAGCGGGGTAGTGTACAATGAGCAGTTCTTC
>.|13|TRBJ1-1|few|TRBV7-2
CASRKQENTEAFF
TGTGCCAGCAGAAAACAGGAGAACACTGAAGCTTTCTTT
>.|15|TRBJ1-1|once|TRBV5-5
CASSFSQGVNTEAFF
TGTGCCAGCAGCTTTTCACAGGGTGTTAACACTGAAGCTTTCTTT
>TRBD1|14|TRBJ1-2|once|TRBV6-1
CASKQGVANYGYTF
TGTGCCAGCAAGCAGGGGGTAGCTAACTATGGCTACACCTTC
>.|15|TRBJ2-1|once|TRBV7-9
CASSSRGSENNEQFF
TGTGCCAGCAGCTCCCGGGGGTCAGAAAACAATGAGCAGTTCTTC
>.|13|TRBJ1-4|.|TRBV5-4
CASSLAESQKLFF
TGTGCCAGCAGCTTGGCCGAGAGTCAAAAACTGTTTTTT